Listed here are 9 T cell receptor beta chains from one sample, sequenced in a study of T cell responses to AZD1222 COVID-19 vaccine. Assay used: immunoSEQ multiplex PCR; TCRdb lists only in-frame clones, some missing. The sample lists 150,000 or so clones; roughly 80% were seen once. The sample here was peripheral blood, taken on day 0 of MenACWY control vaccination. These receptors were collected from an adult in good health.

The rearrangement uses TRBV28 and TRBJ1-2; TRBD1 might be the D (6 bases). Trimming removed 6 bases from V and 13 bases from J, with 21 bases in between. Germline values: CDR1 MDHEN, CDR2 SYDVKM. The CDR3 is 13 residues long. The CDR3 loop reads CASRFAGANHPTF. CDR3 in DNA: TGTGCCAGCAGGTTTGCAGGGGCCAATCATCCCACCTTC.

V and J are TRBV6-2 or TRBV6-3 and TRBJ2-2, with D possibly matching TRBD2 (7 bases). CDR3 size: 14 residues. V was clipped by 5 bases and J by 7 bases, with 14 bases between them. Germline V CDR1 and CDR2: MNHEY, SVGEGT. This CDR3 reads CASSRAGAHGELFF. The CDR3 coding sequence is TGTGCCAGCAGTAGGGCGGGGGCCCACGGGGAGCTGTTTTTT.

The V call is TRBV5-1, the J call TRBJ2-6, with TRBD1 as a possible D gene (6 bases). The CDR3 runs to 15 residues. Trimming took off 4 bases at V and 2 bases at J, with 10 bases between the two ends. Germline assignment: CDR1 SGHRS and CDR2 YFSETQ. CDR3: CASSIGTTGANVLTF. CDR3 nucleotides: TGCGCCAGCAGCATCGGGACAACTGGGGCCAACGTCCTGACTTTC.

The chain is built from TRBV7-4 and TRBJ2-3; D ambiguous. This CDR3 has 14 amino acids. From germline, CDR1 is SGHVT and CDR2 SQSDAQ. V lost 5 bases to trimming and J lost 2 bases, with 11 bases between them. The CDR3 sequence: CASSPGAFTDTQYF. The CDR3 nucleotides read TGTGCCAGCAGCCCAGGCGCCTTCACAGATACGCAGTATTTT.

This clone was picked up one time. This rearrangement joins TRBV19 to TRBJ1-2; D remains unclear. The CDR3 runs 14 residues. V dropped 5 bases and J dropped 4 bases, with 14 bases sitting between them. Germline V gene data show CDR1 as LNHDA and CDR2 as SQIVND (reference sequence). CDR3 protein: CASSQAQGGYGYTF. CDR3 coding DNA: TGTGCCAGTAGTCAGGCCCAAGGTGGCTATGGCTACACCTTC.

The rearrangement uses TRBV6-6 and TRBJ2-1; the D gene could be TRBD1 or TRBD2 (5 bases each). Per the germline V gene, CDR1 is MNHNY and CDR2 is SVGAGI (reference sequence). The CDR3 totals 12 residues. Trimming shortened V by 2 bases and J by 7 bases, and 6 bases separated the two germline ends. DNA for the CDR3: TGTGCCAGCAGTTACGGGGGAAATGAGCAGTTCTTC. This gives the protein CASSYGGNEQFF.

CDR3 DNA sequence: TGTGCCAGCAGCCTGGGACAGGGAGGAGCTTTCTTT. This encodes CASSLGQGGAFF. The chain combines TRBV28 with TRBJ1-1; TRBD1 matches at 9 bases. CDR1 and CDR2 (germline): MDHEN, SYDVKM. The CDR3 has 12 residues. The V gene end was trimmed by 6 bases and the J gene end by 10 bases; junction bases not matched to a gene: 6.

The chain employs TRBV10-2 and TRBJ1-2; D is undetermined. The CDR3 is 15 residues long. Germline assignment: CDR1 WSHSY and CDR2 SAAADI. V was trimmed by 3 bases and J by 0 bases, leaving 11 bases between them. DNA of the CDR3: TGCGCCAGCAGTGATCCGACGGGGACTAACTATGGCTACACCTTC. Translating it yields CASSDPTGTNYGYTF.

This sequence joins TRBV2 and TRBJ2-7; 8 nucleotides match TRBD2. This CDR3 is built from 16 residues. V trimming: 1 base; J trimming: 4 bases; junction bases outside the gene matches: 9. Germline-derived CDR1 and CDR2 are SNHLY and FYNNEI. CDR3 sequence: CASSEGKRGRHYEQYV. The CDR3 DNA reads TGTGCCAGCAGTGAAGGGAAGCGGGGGAGACATTACGAGCAGTACGTC.